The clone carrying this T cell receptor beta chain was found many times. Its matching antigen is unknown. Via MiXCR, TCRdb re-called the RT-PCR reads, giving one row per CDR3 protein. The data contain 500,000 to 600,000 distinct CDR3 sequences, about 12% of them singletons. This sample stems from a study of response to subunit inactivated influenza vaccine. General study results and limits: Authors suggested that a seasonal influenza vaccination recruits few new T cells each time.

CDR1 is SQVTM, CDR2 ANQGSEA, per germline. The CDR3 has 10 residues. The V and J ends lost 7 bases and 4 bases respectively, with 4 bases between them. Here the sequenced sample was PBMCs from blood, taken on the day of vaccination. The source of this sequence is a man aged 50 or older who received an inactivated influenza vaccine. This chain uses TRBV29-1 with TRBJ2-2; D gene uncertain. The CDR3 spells CSAFTGELFF. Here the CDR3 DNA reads TGCAGCGCCTTCACCGGGGAGCTGTTTTTT.